This T cell receptor (beta chain) was identified in a study of blood T cells in healthy people across ages (dated by TCRdb to between 2015 and 2016). At the level of the whole study: In model experiments, template switching captured roughly one uniquely barcoded TCR beta cDNA molecule for every two T cells. The study measured age-related changes in TCR beta repertoire diversity using deep sequencing normalized with unique cDNA molecular identifiers. The donors were split into four age groups: young (average 16 years), middle-aged (nearly 40), aged (more than 55) and long-lived (approximately 80). To avoid experimental bias, donors of different ages were distributed randomly across sequencing lanes. Using the same blood draw, the study looked at two additional independent replicas of 1 million unique cDNA reads for two donors, one aged 18 to 30 and the other aged 80 or older.

The investigation overall reported the following: Conclusive comparison of naive and antigen-experienced compartments was prevented by the profiling of bulk unsorted PBMCs. Estimates of total diversity based on one million sequenced T cells were regarded as lower bounds and as underestimates. The CMV infection status of donors was not known, potentially confounding age-related changes in expanded clonotypes. The percentage of naive T cells measured by flow cytometry correlated strongly with observed TCR beta diversity. Compared with the aged group, the long-lived group had more naive CD4+ T cells, fewer expanded clones and increased TCR diversity, a pattern suggesting age selection. Observed TCR beta diversity per million T cells fell roughly linearly with age, and a significant reduction was already apparent by age around 40.

The donors were roughly 38 Caucasian individuals from Russia, aged 6 to 90 years, who were systemically healthy. Each donor gave 8 to 10 milliliters of peripheral blood, drawn into EDTA-treated Vacutainer tubes. PBMCs were isolated by Ficoll-Paque density-gradient centrifugation, with at least 6.5 million obtained per sample. Total RNA, at least 6 micrograms per sample, was extracted from PBMCs with Trizol reagent. The percentages of naive CD45RAhigh/CD27high T cells were determined by flow cytometry on a PBMC aliquot from every donor. Unmatched junction bases come to 6, with V trimmed by 6 bases and J by 12 bases. From the cysteine through the phenylalanine, the CDR3 covers 14 amino acids. Left in the record is the CDR3 DNA by itself, 42 bases read in frame from the first base. This clonotype was seen more than once but under ten times. It lacks a known antigen. Base qualities are not at hand, and no much larger clone is one base apart.

Receptor libraries were prepared by 5' RACE. Instrument used: Illumina HiSeq 2500. A second PCR of about 7 to 12 cycles was run with a J-beta primer mix and a sample-barcoded 5' primer. Each TCR beta cDNA molecule received a unique molecular identifier from a template-switch 5' adaptor carrying 12 random nucleotides. Each sample yielded at least 2.5 million CDR3-containing paired-end reads. All of the RNA was converted into first-strand cDNA using the Mint cDNA synthesis kit, with a TRBC-specific oligonucleotide serving as the primer. Following uracil-DNA glycosylase treatment, all cDNA underwent a first 18-cycle PCR with the universal primers M1SS and BC2_uni_R. Concerning the study's data processing: Each sample was normalized by randomly selecting 1 million high-quality reads, each carrying a distinct molecular identifier. Instead of being binned into consensus sequences, reads with shared molecular identifiers were discarded. MiTCR, with a Q25 quality threshold and the strictest error-elimination algorithm, was used for CDR3 identification, clonotype clustering and error correction. A nonparametric unseen species model with Euler transformation was used to estimate a lower bound on total TCR beta diversity. TCRdb reworked the public reads: Q25 trimming with fastp, MiXCR clone assembly, productive beta chains retained. Each entry is one CDR3 protein sequence, shown with its most common DNA and genes. These V and J calls originate from TCRdb's pipeline instead of the authors' own analysis. The sample table shows roughly 2 million distinct CDR3 sequences, and roughly 49% are seen once. Less than 2.5% of the sample is taken by the ten largest.

The V and J genes are TRBV12-3 or TRBV12-4 and TRBJ2-1; 15 bases in the junction line up with TRBD2. The TCR originated in a woman in her forties in good health. Material: blood. Here is the DNA: TGTGCCAGCAGCCCCGGGACTAGCGGGGGGTCGCAGTTCTTC. It translates to CASSPGTSGGSQFF.